A single sample gave rise to the 21 T cell receptor beta chains below, sequenced in a study of human T cells and chemical hapten exposure. Time point of the sample: pre-sensitization, week 0. Treatment defined: therapeutic diphenylcyclopropenone sensitization with weekly scalp DPC. Via MiXCR, TCRdb re-called the RACE reads, giving one row per CDR3 protein. Of over 300,000 distinct CDR3 sequences listed, 5.1% are singletons. Source: whole blood, taken in connection with sensitization to the hapten diphenylcyclopropenone (DPC). The receptor set was obtained from a woman aged 50 to 60 with alopecia areata. Some clones in this sample may be carry-over from other donors' samples.

The rearrangement uses TRBV5-1 and TRBJ2-6, with 9 bases fitting TRBD1. This CDR3 is 18 amino acids long. Germline V gives CDR1 SGHRS, CDR2 YFSETQ. The trim removed 3 bases at V and 0 bases at J, leaving 7 bases unmatched. This CDR3 reads CASSSTGTGSSGANVLTF. The CDR3 DNA reads as TGCGCCAGCAGCTCCACCGGGACAGGGAGCTCTGGGGCCAACGTCCTGACTTTC.

This clonotype was detected ten times or more. The CDR3 coding sequence is TGCAGCGTTGAACTTAGGACAGGCCCCGGGAGCTCCTACAATGAGCAGTTCTTC. This sequence encodes CSVELRTGPGSSYNEQFF. V usage is TRBV29-1 and J usage is TRBJ2-1, with a tentative D call TRBD1 (7 bases). The CDR3 runs 18 residues. Germline V lookup: CDR1 SQVTM, CDR2 ANQGSEA. V was cut by 2 bases and J by 0 bases, with 20 bases left in between.

In this sample, this clonotype turned up many times. This chain links TRBV28 with TRBJ2-7, with D perhaps matching TRBD2 (7 bases). This CDR3 has 14 amino acids. CDR1 is MDHEN, CDR2 SYDVKM, per germline. The V end was cut by 7 bases, the J end by 2 bases, with 15 bases between. CDR3 residues: CASTMEGGTYEQYF. CDR3 nucleotide sequence: TGTGCCAGCACCATGGAGGGGGGGACCTACGAGCAGTACTTC.

This clonotype was observed many times. The genes are TRBV29-1 and TRBJ1-1, with unresolved D. This CDR3 spans 12 amino acids. V lost 2 bases to trimming and J lost 10 bases, with 14 bases between them. Germline assignment: CDR1 SQVTM and CDR2 ANQGSEA. This CDR3 reads CSVEMTPGGAFF. In DNA, the CDR3 is TGCAGCGTTGAAATGACCCCCGGAGGAGCTTTCTTT.

This clonotype was seen at least ten times. DNA of the CDR3: TGTGCCAGCAGCGTAGGGACCGATTCACCCCTCCACTTT. Translated: CASSVGTDSPLHF. The chain combines TRBV9 with TRBJ1-6, with unresolved D. V was trimmed by 0 bases and J by 8 bases, leaving 6 bases between them. Germline CDR1 is SGDLS and CDR2 is YYNGEE. The CDR3 is made up of 13 amino acids. The full variable domain, in which reference TRBV9 and TRBJ1-6 provide the parts outside the CDR3, is DSGVTQTPKHLITATGQRVTLRCSPRSGDLSVYWYQQSLDQGLQFLIQYYNGEERAKGNILERFSAQQFPDLHSELNLSSLELGDSALYFCASSVGTDSPLHFGNGTRLTVT.

This clonotype was observed at least ten times. The V and J genes are TRBV7-2 and TRBJ2-7; a weak D match, TRBD1 (6 bases). Germline CDR1 and CDR2: SGHTA and FQGNSA. Trimming took off 2 bases at V and 4 bases at J, with 12 bases between the two ends. CDR3 length equals 14 residues. In DNA, the CDR3 is TGTGCCAGCAGCTTAACGGACAGCCTATACGAGCAGTACTTC. Translation: CASSLTDSLYEQYF.

This clonotype was counted ten times or more. V gene TRBV11-2 combines with J gene TRBJ2-1; 10 nucleotides align to TRBD2. The CDR3 length is 18 residues. J was trimmed by 6 bases and V by 4 bases; bases with no gene match: 15. Per germline, CDR1 SGHAT and CDR2 FQNNGV. The CDR3 coding sequence is TGTGCCAGCAGCTCTCGGATAGCGGGAGGCCCGAAGATCAATGAGCAGTTCTTC. The encoded protein is CASSSRIAGGPKINEQFF. The complete variable domain, with remaining parts taken from reference TRBV11-2 and TRBJ2-1, reads EAGVAQSPRYKIIEKRQSVAFWCNPISGHATLYWYQQILGQGPKLLIQFQNNGVVDDSQLPKDRFSAERLKGVDSTLKIQPAKLEDSAVYLCASSSRIAGGPKINEQFFGPGTRLTVL.

The chain has TRBV5-6 and TRBJ2-7, with 11 bases matching TRBD2. The CDR3 contains 18 residues. Germline lookup yields CDR1 SGHDT and CDR2 YYEEEE. Trimming removed 0 bases from V and 0 bases from J; junction bases left unmatched: 8. CDR3 loop: CASSLELAGGPSSYEQYF. DNA for the CDR3: TGTGCCAGCAGCTTGGAGCTAGCGGGGGGACCGAGCTCCTACGAGCAGTACTTC.

The table lists this clonotype with many counts. The chain employs TRBV12-5 and TRBJ2-1; 9 bases are shared with TRBD1. The CDR3 has 16 amino acids. J was trimmed by 5 bases and V by 2 bases; bases with no gene match: 7. CDR1 is LGHNT and CDR2 is FRNRAP in the germline V gene. CDR3: CASGLPWTGDDNEQFF. CDR3 DNA: TGTGCTAGTGGTTTGCCTTGGACAGGGGACGACAATGAGCAGTTCTTC.

In nucleotides, the CDR3 is TGTGCCAGCAGCTTAGCGCAGGGATTAGGTGAAGCTTTCTTT. Protein product: CASSLAQGLGEAFF. V usage is TRBV7-2 and J usage is TRBJ1-1; a weak D match, TRBD1 (5 bases). The CDR3 loop spans 14 amino acids. Germline V gene data show CDR1 as SGHTA and CDR2 as FQGNSA. Trimming cost V 0 bases and J 7 bases, with 12 bases left between them.

This clonotype was detected ten times or more. V usage is TRBV12-3 or TRBV12-4 and J usage is TRBJ2-7; a weak D match, TRBD2 (5 bases). This CDR3 has 15 amino acids. With 6 bases removed from V and 0 bases from J, the gap between germline ends came to 15 bases. The DNA of the CDR3 is TGTGCCAGCAGCCGCCGGACTGTGGGCTCCTACGAGCAGTACTTC. Encoded protein: CASSRRTVGSYEQYF.

The chain couples TRBV5-4 to TRBJ2-1, with D possibly matching TRBD2 (5 bases). Germline V gene lookup returns CDR1 SGHNT and CDR2 YYREEE (reference sequence). Trimming took off 1 base at V and 4 bases at J, with 15 bases between the two ends. The length of the CDR3 is 16 residues. CDR3 amino acids: CASSLPPPGSYNEQFF. For the CDR3, the DNA is TGTGCCAGCAGCTTGCCCCCCCCGGGATCATACAATGAGCAGTTCTTC.

This clonotype came up many times. The chain couples TRBV6-6 to TRBJ1-5; D may be TRBD1 (6 bases). CDR1 is MNHNY, CDR2 SVGAGI, per germline (reference sequence). The CDR3 consists of 15 residues. The ends were cut back, 6 bases at V and 7 bases at J, with 19 bases in the middle. The CDR3 loop reads CASRSDRGPGQPQHF. The CDR3 DNA follows: TGTGCCAGCAGGTCGGATCGGGGGCCCGGCCAGCCCCAGCATTTT.

This clonotype was picked up many times. This chain connects TRBV10-3 to TRBJ2-1; 14 nucleotides align to TRBD2. In germline, CDR1 is ENHRY, CDR2 SYGVKD. The CDR3 is 15 amino acids. The trim removed 4 bases at V and 9 bases at J, leaving 5 bases unmatched. CDR3 region: CAISGGTSGRAEQFF. CDR3 DNA sequence: TGTGCCATCAGTGGAGGGACTAGCGGGAGAGCTGAGCAGTTCTTC.

This clonotype came up many times. The chain is built from TRBV25-1 and TRBJ2-5; D gene unclear. The CDR3 is 13 amino acids. Germline CDR1 MGHDK, CDR2 SYGVNS. Trimming left V 3 bases short and J 3 bases short, with 8 bases between. CDR3: CASSDELEETQYF. The DNA for the CDR3 is TGTGCCAGCAGTGATGAATTGGAAGAGACCCAGTACTTC.

This chain connects TRBV9 to TRBJ2-3, with 13 bases matching TRBD2. Trimming took 7 bases from V and 4 from J; bases not matched to a gene: 6. Per the germline V gene, CDR1 is SGDLS and CDR2 is YYNGEE. The CDR3 is 15 residues long. CDR3 bases: TGTGCCAGCTCTCGGACTAGCGGGGGCCCAGATACGCAGTATTTT. It translates to CASSRTSGGPDTQYF.

This clonotype appeared a few times. This chain links TRBV6-4 with TRBJ2-1; 14 positions agree with TRBD2. The trim removed 7 bases at V and 8 bases at J, leaving 7 bases unmatched. CDR3 length equals 15 residues. Germline V gene lookup returns CDR1 MRHNA and CDR2 SNTAGT. This CDR3 is CASTPKGLAGDEQFF. The CDR3 DNA reads as TGTGCCAGCACCCCAAAGGGACTAGCGGGGGATGAGCAGTTCTTC.

A few counts support this clonotype. The chain has TRBV5-1 and TRBJ1-4, with 10 bases matching TRBD1. J was trimmed by 7 bases and V by 3 bases; bases with no gene match: 6. The CDR3 consists of 15 residues. Looked up from germline, CDR1 is SGHRS and CDR2 is YFSETQ. In nucleotides, the CDR3 is TGCGCCAGCAGCTACTCCGGGACAGGGGTTGAAAAACTGTTTTTT. Translating it yields CASSYSGTGVEKLFF.

The J gene is TRBJ1-1, the V gene TRBV2; the D gene is possibly TRBD1 (6 bases). Germline V gene sequence: CDR1 SNHLY, CDR2 FYNNEI. The CDR3 consists of 14 residues. Trimming pared 7 bases from V and 4 bases from J, leaving 16 bases between. The CDR3 loop is CASTLGGYGTEAFF. CDR3 DNA: TGTGCCAGCACCCTAGGGGGGTATGGCACTGAAGCTTTCTTT.

There are a few counts of this clonotype. This chain uses TRBV6-1 with TRBJ1-1; no firm D call. This CDR3 comprises 13 residues. The germline CDR1 and CDR2 sequences are MNHNS and SASEGT. V gave up 7 bases and J gave up 4 bases, with 13 bases separating them. The CDR3 loop is CASNLDGLTEAFF. Here the CDR3 DNA reads TGTGCCAGCAATTTGGACGGGCTCACTGAAGCTTTCTTT.

The chain has TRBV6-2 or TRBV6-3 and TRBJ1-5, with TRBD1 matching 10 bases. Germline V lookup: CDR1 MNHEY, CDR2 SVGEGT. CDR3 length: 18 amino acids. V was pared by 6 bases and J by 3 bases, with 14 bases of the junction left unmatched. The CDR3 reads CASSGDRGDLSTNQPQHF. DNA for the CDR3: TGTGCCAGCAGCGGGGACAGGGGCGATCTAAGTACCAATCAGCCCCAGCATTTT.